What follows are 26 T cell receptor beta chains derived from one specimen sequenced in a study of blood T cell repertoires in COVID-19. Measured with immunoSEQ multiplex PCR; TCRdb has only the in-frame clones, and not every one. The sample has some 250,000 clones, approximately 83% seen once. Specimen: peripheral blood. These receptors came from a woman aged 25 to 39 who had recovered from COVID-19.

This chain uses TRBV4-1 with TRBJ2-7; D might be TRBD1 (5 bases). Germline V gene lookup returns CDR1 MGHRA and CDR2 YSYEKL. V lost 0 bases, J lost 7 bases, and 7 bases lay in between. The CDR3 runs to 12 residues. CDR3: CASSQEGVEQYF. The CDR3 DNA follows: TGCGCCAGCAGCCAAGAAGGGGTTGAGCAGTACTTC.

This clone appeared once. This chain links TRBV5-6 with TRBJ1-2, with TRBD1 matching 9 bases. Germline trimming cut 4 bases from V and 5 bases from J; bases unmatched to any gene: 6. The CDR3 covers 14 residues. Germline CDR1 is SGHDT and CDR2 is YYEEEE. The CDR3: CASSLGQGRYGYTF. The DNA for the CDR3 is TGTGCCAGCAGCCTCGGACAGGGGAGATATGGCTACACCTTC.

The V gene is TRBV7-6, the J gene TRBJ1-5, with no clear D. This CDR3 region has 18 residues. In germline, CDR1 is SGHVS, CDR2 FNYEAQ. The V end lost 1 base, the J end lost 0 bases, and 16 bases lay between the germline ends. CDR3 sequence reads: CASSLGGGGLYSNQPQHF. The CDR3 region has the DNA TGTGCCAGCAGCTTAGGGGGAGGAGGGCTCTATAGCAATCAGCCCCAGCATTTT. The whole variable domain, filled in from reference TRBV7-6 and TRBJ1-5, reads GAGVSQSPRYKVTKRGQDVALRCDPISGHVSLYWYRQALGQGPEFLTYFNYEAQQDKSGLPNDRFSAERPEGSISTLTIQRTEQRDSAMYRCASSLGGGGLYSNQPQHFGDGTRLSIL.

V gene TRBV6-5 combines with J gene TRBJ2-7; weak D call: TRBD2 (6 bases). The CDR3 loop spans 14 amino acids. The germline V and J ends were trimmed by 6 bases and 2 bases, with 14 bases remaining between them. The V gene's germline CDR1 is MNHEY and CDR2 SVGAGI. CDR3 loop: CASRPSVAAYEQYF. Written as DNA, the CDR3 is TGTGCCAGCAGACCTTCTGTAGCGGCCTACGAGCAGTACTTC.

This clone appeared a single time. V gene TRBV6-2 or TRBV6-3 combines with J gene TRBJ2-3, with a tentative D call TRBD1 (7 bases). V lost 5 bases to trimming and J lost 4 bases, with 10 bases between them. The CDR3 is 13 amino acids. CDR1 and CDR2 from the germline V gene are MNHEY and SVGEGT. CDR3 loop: CASSRRGADTQYF. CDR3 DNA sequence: TGTGCCAGCAGTCGCAGGGGGGCAGATACGCAGTATTTT.

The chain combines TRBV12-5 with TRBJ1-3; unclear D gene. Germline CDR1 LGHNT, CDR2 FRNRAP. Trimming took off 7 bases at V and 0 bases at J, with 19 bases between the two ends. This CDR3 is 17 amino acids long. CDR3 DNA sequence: TGTGCTAGTGTTTGGGCCCTTGAAGGTATCTCTGGAAACACCATATATTTT. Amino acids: CASVWALEGISGNTIYF.

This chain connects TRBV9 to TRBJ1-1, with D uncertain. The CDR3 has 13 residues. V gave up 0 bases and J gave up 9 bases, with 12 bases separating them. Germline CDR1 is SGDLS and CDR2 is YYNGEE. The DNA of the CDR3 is TGTGCCAGCAGCGTAGTAGATCCAGGTAAAGCTTTCTTT. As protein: CASSVVDPGKAFF. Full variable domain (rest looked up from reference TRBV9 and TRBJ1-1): DSGVTQTPKHLITATGQRVTLRCSPRSGDLSVYWYQQSLDQGLQFLIQYYNGEERAKGNILERFSAQQFPDLHSELNLSSLELGDSALYFCASSVVDPGKAFFGQGTRLTVV.

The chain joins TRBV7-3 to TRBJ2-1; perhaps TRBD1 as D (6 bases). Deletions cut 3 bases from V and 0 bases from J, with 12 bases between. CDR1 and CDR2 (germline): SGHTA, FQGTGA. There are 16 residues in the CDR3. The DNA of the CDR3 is TGTGCCAGCAGCTTTGGGGGACAAAGCTCCTACAATGAGCAGTTCTTC. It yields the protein CASSFGGQSSYNEQFF. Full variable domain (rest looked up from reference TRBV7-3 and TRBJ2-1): GAGVSQTPSNKVTEKGKYVELRCDPISGHTALYWYRQSLGQGPEFLIYFQGTGAADDSGLPNDRFFAVRPEGSVSTLKIQRTERGDSAVYLCASSFGGQSSYNEQFFGPGTRLTVL.

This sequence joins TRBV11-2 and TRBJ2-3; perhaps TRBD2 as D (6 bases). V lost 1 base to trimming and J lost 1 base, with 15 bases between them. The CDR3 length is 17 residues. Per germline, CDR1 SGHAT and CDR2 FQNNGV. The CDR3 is CASSLGDSGFGTDTQYF. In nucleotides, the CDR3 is TGTGCCAGCAGCTTAGGCGACAGCGGGTTCGGCACAGATACGCAGTATTTT.

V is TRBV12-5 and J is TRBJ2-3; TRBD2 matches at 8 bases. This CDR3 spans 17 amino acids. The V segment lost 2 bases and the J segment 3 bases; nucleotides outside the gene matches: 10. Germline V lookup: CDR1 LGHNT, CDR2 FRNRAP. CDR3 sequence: CASGLRLAGGITDTQYF. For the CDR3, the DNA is TGTGCTAGTGGTTTGAGATTGGCGGGGGGAATAACAGATACGCAGTATTTT.

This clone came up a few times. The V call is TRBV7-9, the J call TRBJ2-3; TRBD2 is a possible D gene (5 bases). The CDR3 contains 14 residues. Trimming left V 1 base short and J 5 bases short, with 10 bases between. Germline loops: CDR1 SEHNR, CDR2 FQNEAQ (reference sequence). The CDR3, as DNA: TGTGCCAGCAGCTTAGACTCCCGGGGAGATACGCAGTATTTT. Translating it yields CASSLDSRGDTQYF.

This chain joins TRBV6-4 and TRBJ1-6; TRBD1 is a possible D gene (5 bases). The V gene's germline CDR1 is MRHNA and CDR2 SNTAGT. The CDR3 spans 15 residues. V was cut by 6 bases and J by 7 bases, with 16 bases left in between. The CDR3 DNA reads TGTGCCAGCAGCGCTGACAGCATCAACAATTCACCCCTCCACTTT. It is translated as CASSADSINNSPLHF.

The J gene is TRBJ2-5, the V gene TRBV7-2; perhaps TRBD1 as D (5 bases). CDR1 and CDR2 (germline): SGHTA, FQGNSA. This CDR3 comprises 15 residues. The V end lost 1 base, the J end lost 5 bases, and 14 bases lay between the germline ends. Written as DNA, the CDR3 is TGTGCCAGCAGCTTAGTTGTGACAGCGATTGAGACCCAGTACTTC. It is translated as CASSLVVTAIETQYF.

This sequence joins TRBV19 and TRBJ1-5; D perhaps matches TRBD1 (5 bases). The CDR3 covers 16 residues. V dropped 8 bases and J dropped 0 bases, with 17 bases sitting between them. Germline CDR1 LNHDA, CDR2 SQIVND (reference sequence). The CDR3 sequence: CASGLDTPYSNQPQHF. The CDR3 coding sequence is TGTGCCAGTGGTTTGGACACCCCTTATAGCAATCAGCCCCAGCATTTT. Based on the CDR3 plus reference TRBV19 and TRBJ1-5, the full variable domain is DGGITQSPKYLFRKEGQNVTLSCEQNLNHDAMYWYRQDPGQGLRLIYYSQIVNDFQKGDIAEGYSVSREKKESFPLTVTSAQKNPTAFYLCASGLDTPYSNQPQHFGDGTRLSIL.

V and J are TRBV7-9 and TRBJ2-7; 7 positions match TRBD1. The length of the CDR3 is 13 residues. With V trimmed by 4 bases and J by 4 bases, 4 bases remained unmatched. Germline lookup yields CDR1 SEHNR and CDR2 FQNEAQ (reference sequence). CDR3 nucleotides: TGTGCCAGCAGCTCGACAGGGTTGTACGAGCAGTACTTC. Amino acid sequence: CASSSTGLYEQYF.

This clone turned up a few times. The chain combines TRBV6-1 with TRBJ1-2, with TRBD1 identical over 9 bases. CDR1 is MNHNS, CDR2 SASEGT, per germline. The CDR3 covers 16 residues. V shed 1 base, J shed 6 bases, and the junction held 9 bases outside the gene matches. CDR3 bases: TGTGCCAGCAGTGAAGAGGGTACGGGACAGGGCGATGGCTACACCTTC. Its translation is CASSEEGTGQGDGYTF.

The CDR3 DNA reads TGCGCCAGCAGCTTGGATCGCGGGGGAGTTTTTTCTGAGCAGTTCTTC. Protein: CASSLDRGGVFSEQFF. V is TRBV5-1 and J is TRBJ2-1; 7 nucleotides match TRBD2. This CDR3 comprises 16 residues. The V segment lost 0 bases and the J segment 9 bases; nucleotides outside the gene matches: 12. Germline V gives CDR1 SGHRS, CDR2 YFSETQ. Full variable domain (rest looked up from reference TRBV5-1 and TRBJ2-1): KAGVTQTPRYLIKTRGQQVTLSCSPISGHRSVSWYQQTPGQGLQFLFEYFSETQRNKGNFPGRFSGRQFSNSRSEMNVSTLELGDSALYLCASSLDRGGVFSEQFFGPGTRLTVL.

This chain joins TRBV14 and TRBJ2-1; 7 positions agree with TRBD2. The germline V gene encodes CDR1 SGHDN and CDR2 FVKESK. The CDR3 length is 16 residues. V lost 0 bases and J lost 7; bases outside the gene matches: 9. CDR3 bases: TGTGCCAGCAGCCAAGATCTGTCCCAAGCGGGGAATGAGCAGTTCTTC. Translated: CASSQDLSQAGNEQFF.

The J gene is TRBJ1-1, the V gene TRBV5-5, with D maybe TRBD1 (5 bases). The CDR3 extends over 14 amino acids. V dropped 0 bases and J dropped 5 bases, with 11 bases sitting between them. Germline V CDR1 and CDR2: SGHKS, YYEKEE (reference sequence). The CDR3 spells CASSLGAGITEAFF. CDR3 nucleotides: TGTGCCAGCAGCTTGGGGGCAGGGATTACTGAAGCTTTCTTT.

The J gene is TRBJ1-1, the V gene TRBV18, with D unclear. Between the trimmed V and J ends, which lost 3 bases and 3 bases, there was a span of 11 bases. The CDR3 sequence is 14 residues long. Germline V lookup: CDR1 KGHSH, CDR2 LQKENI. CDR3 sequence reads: CASSPPGSYTEAFF. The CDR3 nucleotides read TGTGCCAGCTCACCGCCGGGGTCTTACACTGAAGCTTTCTTT.

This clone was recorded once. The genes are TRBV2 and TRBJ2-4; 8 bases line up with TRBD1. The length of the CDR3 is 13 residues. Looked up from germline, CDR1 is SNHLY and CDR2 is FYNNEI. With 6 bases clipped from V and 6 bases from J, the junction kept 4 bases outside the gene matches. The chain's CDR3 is CASSVDRVNIQYF. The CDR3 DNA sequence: TGTGCCAGCAGCGTGGACAGGGTAAACATTCAGTACTTC.

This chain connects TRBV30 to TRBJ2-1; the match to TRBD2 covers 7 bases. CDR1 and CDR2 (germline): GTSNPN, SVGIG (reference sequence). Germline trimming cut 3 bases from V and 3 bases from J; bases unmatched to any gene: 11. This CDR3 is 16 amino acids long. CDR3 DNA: TGTGCCTGGAGCCAACTTGGGGCGGGGGACTACAATGAGCAGTTCTTC. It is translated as CAWSQLGAGDYNEQFF.

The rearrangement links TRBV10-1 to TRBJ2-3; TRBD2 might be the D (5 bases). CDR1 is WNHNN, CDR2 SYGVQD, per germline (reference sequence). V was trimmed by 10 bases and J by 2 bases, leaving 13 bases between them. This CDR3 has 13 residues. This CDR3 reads CAIMDWPTDTQYF. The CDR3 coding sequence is TGCGCCATCATGGACTGGCCCACAGATACGCAGTATTTT.

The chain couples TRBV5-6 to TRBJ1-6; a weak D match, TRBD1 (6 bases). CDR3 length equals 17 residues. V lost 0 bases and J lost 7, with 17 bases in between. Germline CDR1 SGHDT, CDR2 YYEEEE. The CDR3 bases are TGTGCCAGCAGCTTGGGAAAACAGGGACGAAGGAATTCACCCCTCCACTTT. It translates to CASSLGKQGRRNSPLHF. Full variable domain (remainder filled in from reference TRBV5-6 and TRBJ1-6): DAGVTQSPTHLIKTRGQQVTLRCSPKSGHDTVSWYQQALGQGPQFIFQYYEEEERQRGNFPDRFSGHQFPNYSSELNVNALLLGDSALYLCASSLGKQGRRNSPLHFGNGTRLTVT.

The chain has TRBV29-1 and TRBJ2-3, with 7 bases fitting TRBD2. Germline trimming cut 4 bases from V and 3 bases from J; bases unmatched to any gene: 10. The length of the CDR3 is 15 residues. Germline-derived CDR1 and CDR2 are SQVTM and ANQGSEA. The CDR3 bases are TGCAGCGTTGCTCGGGGGGTCCATGGGACAGATACGCAGTATTTT. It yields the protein CSVARGVHGTDTQYF.

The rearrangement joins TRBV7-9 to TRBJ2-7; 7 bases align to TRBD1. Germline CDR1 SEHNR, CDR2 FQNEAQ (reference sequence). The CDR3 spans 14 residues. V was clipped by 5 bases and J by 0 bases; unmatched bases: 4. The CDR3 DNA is TGTGCCAGCAGCAAGACAGGGCCCTCCTACGAGCAGTACTTC. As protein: CASSKTGPSYEQYF.